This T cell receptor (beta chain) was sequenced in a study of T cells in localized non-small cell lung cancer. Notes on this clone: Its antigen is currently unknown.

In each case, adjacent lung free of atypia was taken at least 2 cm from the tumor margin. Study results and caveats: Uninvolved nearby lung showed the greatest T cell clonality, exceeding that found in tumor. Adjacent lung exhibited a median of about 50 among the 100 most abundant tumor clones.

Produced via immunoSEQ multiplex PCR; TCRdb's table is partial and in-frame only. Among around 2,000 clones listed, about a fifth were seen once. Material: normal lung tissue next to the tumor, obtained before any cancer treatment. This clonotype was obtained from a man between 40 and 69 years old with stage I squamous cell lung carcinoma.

The CDR3 nucleotides are TGTGCCAGCAGTTTTCAGGGATCAGAGACCCAGTACTTC. It specifies CASSFQGSETQYF. The chain couples TRBV28 to TRBJ2-5; D might be TRBD1 (5 bases). V was clipped by 3 bases and J by 4 bases, with 9 bases between them. CDR3 size: 13 residues. CDR1 is MDHEN and CDR2 is SYDVKM in the germline V gene.